The present T cell receptor (beta chain) was sequenced within a study of neurological immune-mediated disorders. This clonotype showed up many times. Its specificity is not known. Broader study findings: When the repertoires were sorted by phylogenetic grouping, those of 18 of 34 multiple sclerosis patients ended up in one related-CDR3 cluster, a possible signature.

TCRdb independently ran MiXCR on the 5' RACE reads; one entry per CDR3 protein. Of tens of thousands of distinct CDR3 sequences listed, under 5% are singletons. Per the germline V gene, CDR1 is SGHRS and CDR2 is YFSETQ. The CDR3 has 15 amino acids. Germline trimming cut 4 bases from V and 4 bases from J; bases unmatched to any gene: 7. Sorted libraries were derived from about a million CD4+ or CD8+ T cells. This clonotype was sampled from a woman aged 35 to 49 with multiple sclerosis. The rearrangement links TRBV5-1 to TRBJ1-5; 8 bases fit TRBD1. Input material: CD4+ T cells from blood. This CDR3 reads CASSPGTGPNQPQHF. In DNA, the CDR3 is TGCGCCAGCAGCCCTGGGACAGGACCAAATCAGCCCCAGCATTTT.